The present TCR beta chain was sequenced within a study of blood T cell repertoires in COVID-19. Study at large: The United States, Italy and Spain provided the acute and convalescent COVID-19 samples. Sample material is recorded as cDNA or gDNA derived from T cells, B-cell-depleted T cells, or PBMCs.

Using immunoSEQ multiplex PCR, the repertoire was profiled, and TCRdb retains in-frame clones only, with some absent. The data contain about 210,000 clones, almost 85% of them singletons. Germline V gene data show CDR1 as MNHEY and CDR2 as SMNVEV (reference sequence). V lost 5 bases and J lost 0; bases outside the gene matches: 3. CDR3 length: 14 residues. Followed longitudinally, the Seattle patients had been enrolled during active infection. Sequenced input: peripheral blood. This TCR was sampled from a man aged 45-60 years with COVID-19, enrolled during active disease. The chain couples TRBV27 to TRBJ2-5, with 7 nucleotides matching TRBD1. The CDR3 is CASSPGTDQETQYF. In DNA, the CDR3 is TGTGCCAGCAGTCCCGGGACAGACCAAGAGACCCAGTACTTC.